Listed here are 24 T cell receptor beta chains from one sample, sequenced in a study of cytomegalovirus exposure and HLA in healthy donors. Vbeta (60) and Jbeta (13) primers were used in the PCR. The method was immunoSEQ multiplex PCR; TCRdb's version includes in-frame clones alone and lacks a portion of them. The table has 150,000 to 200,000 clones, about 76% seen once. Material for sequencing was PBMCs. All receptors come from a woman between 45 and 65 years old in good health and CMV-seronegative.

The chain recombines TRBV5-8 with TRBJ1-1; 7 positions agree with TRBD1. This CDR3 has 12 residues. The J segment lost 8 bases and the V segment lost 4 bases, leaving 5 bases of the junction unmatched. Germline assignment: CDR1 SGHTS and CDR2 YDEGEE. The CDR3 here is CASSLGGMEAFF. The DNA of the CDR3 is TGTGCCAGCAGCCTAGGGGGCATGGAAGCTTTCTTT.

This sequence joins TRBV19 and TRBJ1-2; 7 positions agree with TRBD1. The CDR3 length is 15 residues. The ends lost 5 bases at V and 8 bases at J; junction bases unmatched: 14. Germline V gene data show CDR1 as LNHDA and CDR2 as SQIVND (reference sequence). CDR3 coding DNA: TGTGCCAGTAGTGCGGGGCTAGACAGGGCTCGAGGCTACACCTTC. Amino acid sequence: CASSAGLDRARGYTF.

Worth noting for this clone: An end of the junction differs from the germline gene, which may be a read error. CDR3: CASSPLGDQQCF. The CDR3 nucleotides are TGTGCCAGCTCACCATTAGGAGATCAGCAGTGCTTC. The chain is built from TRBV18 and TRBJ2-7, with no clear D. Per the germline V gene, CDR1 is KGHSH and CDR2 is LQKENI. This CDR3 region has 12 residues.

V usage is TRBV2 and J usage is TRBJ2-7; 9 nucleotides match TRBD2. Germline trimming cut 0 bases from V and 12 bases from J; bases unmatched to any gene: 9. CDR1 and CDR2 from the germline V gene are SNHLY and FYNNEI. This CDR3 has 14 amino acids. Here the CDR3 reads CASSEARTSVDPYF. CDR3 DNA sequence: TGTGCCAGCAGTGAAGCAAGGACTAGCGTGGACCCGTACTTC.

This chain connects TRBV13 to TRBJ2-3, with 10 bases aligning to TRBD1. The CDR3 contains 16 residues. CDR1 PRHDT and CDR2 FYEKMQ come from the germline V gene (reference sequence). V gave up 3 bases and J gave up 6 bases; unmatched junction bases: 9. The CDR3 loop is CASSFALTGGSDTQYF. CDR3 in DNA: TGTGCCAGCAGCTTCGCACTGACAGGGGGCAGCGATACGCAGTATTTT.

The genes are TRBV5-1 and TRBJ2-2; a possible D gene is TRBD1 (5 bases). V lost 4 bases to trimming and J lost 1 base, with 5 bases between them. The CDR3 has 13 residues. Germline CDR1 and CDR2: SGHRS and YFSETQ. The CDR3 nucleotides are TGCGCCAGCAGCCAGGGGAACACCGGGGAGCTGTTTTTT. This encodes CASSQGNTGELFF.

This clone came up once. The chain recombines TRBV5-1 with TRBJ2-3; TRBD2 aligns across 9 bases. The germline CDR1 and CDR2 sequences are SGHRS and YFSETQ. The CDR3 runs to 15 residues. V trimming: 0 bases; J trimming: 8 bases; junction bases outside the gene matches: 7. The CDR3 sequence: CASSLAQAGGSTQYF. The CDR3 nucleotides read TGCGCCAGCAGCTTGGCCCAAGCGGGGGGATCTACGCAGTATTTT.

In its sample, this clone was seen a few times. This rearrangement joins TRBV4-1 to TRBJ2-7; 7 bases map to TRBD1. V lost 2 bases and J lost 6; bases outside the gene matches: 4. The CDR3 is 13 residues long. CDR1 is MGHRA, CDR2 YSYEKL, per germline. The CDR3 reads CASSQPTGVEQYF. CDR3 DNA sequence: TGCGCCAGCAGCCAACCAACAGGGGTCGAGCAGTACTTC.

The chain combines TRBV9 with TRBJ2-3; 8 bases are shared with TRBD2. CDR3 length: 14 residues. Germline values: CDR1 SGDLS, CDR2 YYNGEE. J lost 4 bases, V lost 3 bases, and 4 bases had no gene match. CDR3 residues: CASSGTGGPDTQYF. In nucleotides, the CDR3 is TGTGCCAGCAGCGGAACGGGGGGGCCAGATACGCAGTATTTT.

This chain joins TRBV6-5 and TRBJ1-4, with D unclear. V dropped 6 bases and J dropped 0 bases, with 8 bases sitting between them. CDR1 and CDR2 (germline): MNHEY, SVGAGI. This CDR3 spans 14 amino acids. CDR3 nucleotide sequence: TGTGCCAGCAGGCCAGGTACAACTAATGAAAAACTGTTTTTT. This sequence encodes CASRPGTTNEKLFF.

The chain has TRBV7-2 and TRBJ1-5; D unclear. V was clipped by 4 bases and J by 6 bases, with 10 bases between them. CDR1 and CDR2 from the germline V gene are SGHTA and FQGNSA. The CDR3 spans 13 residues. CDR3 bases: TGTGCCAGCAGCTCTCAGAGGTCTCAGCCCCAGCATTTT. Protein: CASSSQRSQPQHF.

Comment on this clone: Relative to the germline gene, one junction end is altered; a read error may explain this. The gene calls are TRBV7-9 and TRBJ1-2, with D maybe TRBD1 (5 bases). CDR1 is SEHNR, CDR2 FQNEAQ, per germline (reference sequence). This CDR3 spans 19 amino acids. The DNA of the CDR3 is TGTTCCAGCAGCCCCCGGAGGTCCGCAGGGACTGGCCGGTTTTTTGGCTACACCTTC. Translation gives CSSSPRRSAGTGRFFGYTF.

The chain has TRBV11-1 and TRBJ2-3; TRBD1 is a possible D gene (6 bases). The CDR3 length is 14 residues. V dropped 4 bases and J dropped 5 bases, with 13 bases sitting between them. Germline CDR1 and CDR2: SGHAT and FQDESV (reference sequence). The CDR3 region has the DNA TGTGCCAGCAGCTCGACAGGTGGTGTAGATACGCAGTATTTT. Protein: CASSSTGGVDTQYF.

This clone was seen only a few times. This chain joins TRBV4-1 and TRBJ2-4, with D possibly TRBD2 on 6 matching bases. Trimming took 4 bases from V and 0 from J, leaving 22 bases between them. Looked up from germline, CDR1 is MGHRA and CDR2 is YSYEKL. The CDR3 runs 19 residues. This CDR3 is CASSLTGLLTSLAKNIQYF. CDR3 coding DNA: TGCGCCAGCAGCCTAACCGGACTACTGACTAGTTTAGCCAAAAACATTCAGTACTTC.

This chain joins TRBV11-2 and TRBJ2-3; D gene unclear. Trimming shortened V by 2 bases and J by 2 bases, and 11 bases separated the two germline ends. The germline V gene encodes CDR1 SGHAT and CDR2 FQNNGV. CDR3 length: 15 amino acids. CDR3 coding DNA: TGTGCCAGCAGCTTATTCCCTTCCTCCACAGATACGCAGTATTTT. As protein: CASSLFPSSTDTQYF.

This chain links TRBV7-9 with TRBJ2-4, with D perhaps matching TRBD1 (5 bases). V dropped 3 bases and J dropped 2 bases, with 8 bases sitting between them. This CDR3 is 14 amino acids long. CDR1 is SEHNR and CDR2 is FQNEAQ in the germline V gene (reference sequence). CDR3 nucleotide sequence: TGTGCCAGCAGCTTCCCGGACACCAAAAACATTCAGTACTTC. Its protein is CASSFPDTKNIQYF. The full variable domain, with the rest looked up from reference TRBV7-9 and TRBJ2-4, is DTGVSQNPRHKITKRGQNVTFRCDPISEHNRLYWYRQTLGQGPEFLTYFQNEAQLEKSRLLSDRFSAERPKGSFSTLEIQRTEQGDSAMYLCASSFPDTKNIQYFGAGTRLSVL.

This sequence joins TRBV18 and TRBJ2-7; D possibly corresponds to TRBD1 (6 bases). V was pared by 3 bases and J by 6 bases, with 12 bases between. The germline V gene encodes CDR1 KGHSH and CDR2 LQKENI. The CDR3 runs 13 residues. CDR3 loop: CASSPNTGREQYF. The CDR3 bases are TGTGCCAGCTCACCGAACACAGGGCGCGAGCAGTACTTC.

J is TRBJ1-2 and V is TRBV10-3, with 10 bases matching TRBD1. The CDR3 runs to 17 residues. V lost 5 bases and J lost 4; bases outside the gene matches: 13. Germline CDR1 reads ENHRY; CDR2 reads SYGVKD. The CDR3 DNA follows: TGTGCCATCAGTTCATCGGGACAGGGGACTGATCGCTATGGCTACACCTTC. Its translation is CAISSSGQGTDRYGYTF.

This chain uses TRBV5-1 with TRBJ1-1; 7 bases are shared with TRBD1. This CDR3 has 14 amino acids. Per germline, CDR1 SGHRS and CDR2 YFSETQ. V dropped 2 bases and J dropped 4; count of bases not matched to a gene: 5. The CDR3 nucleotides are TGCGCCAGCAGCTTCCCGGGACAGTTCACTGAAGCTTTCTTT. Translating it yields CASSFPGQFTEAFF.

The chain uses TRBV19 and TRBJ1-5; the D is unclear. This CDR3 is 13 amino acids long. From germline, CDR1 is LNHDA and CDR2 SQIVND (reference sequence). V lost 10 bases and J lost 0, with 10 bases in between. In DNA, the CDR3 is TGTGCCACCCGCCGGTATAGCAATCAGCCCCAGCATTTT. This gives the protein CATRRYSNQPQHF. Looking up the rest from reference TRBV19 and TRBJ1-5 gives the full variable domain: DGGITQSPKYLFRKEGQNVTLSCEQNLNHDAMYWYRQDPGQGLRLIYYSQIVNDFQKGDIAEGYSVSREKKESFPLTVTSAQKNPTAFYLCATRRYSNQPQHFGDGTRLSIL.

This clone was observed once. This chain uses TRBV9 with TRBJ2-2; D perhaps matches TRBD2 (5 bases). Germline V lookup: CDR1 SGDLS, CDR2 YYNGEE. The CDR3 contains 13 residues. V shed 0 bases and J shed 10 bases, with 10 bases lying between them. CDR3 residues: CASSVVAFEELFF. CDR3 sequence (DNA): TGTGCCAGCAGCGTAGTAGCGTTTGAGGAGCTGTTTTTT. Looking up the rest from reference TRBV9 and TRBJ2-2 gives the full variable domain: DSGVTQTPKHLITATGQRVTLRCSPRSGDLSVYWYQQSLDQGLQFLIQYYNGEERAKGNILERFSAQQFPDLHSELNLSSLELGDSALYFCASSVVAFEELFFGEGSRLTVL.

The gene calls are TRBV5-1 and TRBJ1-6; D is uncertain. This CDR3 has 15 residues. Germline-derived CDR1 and CDR2 are SGHRS and YFSETQ. Trimming cost V 0 bases and J 6 bases, with 10 bases left between them. The CDR3 DNA reads as TGCGCCAGCAGCTTGGGTAGCAGCGGTAATTCACCCCTCCACTTT. Amino acids: CASSLGSSGNSPLHF.

The genes are TRBV5-4 and TRBJ2-1; 7 bases match TRBD1. Germline V lookup: CDR1 SGHNT, CDR2 YYREEE (reference sequence). Trimming took 4 bases from V and 9 from J; bases not matched to a gene: 16. CDR3 length equals 16 residues. CDR3 sequence (DNA): TGTGCCAGCAGCCGACAAGGGGGCCTCGGGGTGGTTGAGCAGTTCTTC. Translating gives CASSRQGGLGVVEQFF.

This clone showed up just a few times. The chain carries TRBV9 and TRBJ1-1; no clear D gene. There are 13 residues in the CDR3. The germline gives CDR1 SGDLS, CDR2 YYNGEE. The germline V and J ends were trimmed by 0 bases and 0 bases, with 3 bases remaining between them. The CDR3 loop reads CASSVVVNTEAFF. DNA of the CDR3: TGTGCCAGCAGCGTAGTAGTGAACACTGAAGCTTTCTTT.